Presented here are 6 T cell receptor beta chains from one specimen sequenced in a study of cytomegalovirus exposure and HLA in healthy donors. PCR primers comprised 60 Vbeta and 13 Jbeta primers. Clones were read by immunoSEQ multiplex PCR, and TCRdb kept only the in-frame ones, dropping some. The table lists approximately 110,000 clones, 60% to 85% of them singletons, with 5.6% in the top ten. Sequencing used PBMCs. The origin of the receptors is a male donor in good health and CMV-seronegative.

For this clone: The junction does not match germline at one end; this may be a read error. This chain joins TRBV7-9 and TRBJ1-2; D might be TRBD1 (5 bases). This CDR3 spans 16 amino acids. Germline values: CDR1 SEHNR, CDR2 FQNEAQ (reference sequence). This chain's CDR3 is CSSSHLGAGLNYGYTF. The CDR3 DNA follows: TGTTCCAGCAGCCATCTAGGAGCAGGGCTTAACTATGGCTACACCTTC.

In its sample, this clone was seen a few times. The rearrangement uses TRBV6-1 and TRBJ2-1; perhaps TRBD1 as D (6 bases). Trimming took 6 bases from V and 12 from J, leaving 15 bases between them. The CDR3 consists of 12 residues. Germline V CDR1 and CDR2: MNHNS, SASEGT. CDR3 nucleotides: TGTGCCAGCAGCGCCATCCCAGGGGCGCAGTTCTTC. Its protein product is CASSAIPGAQFF.

The chain recombines TRBV15 with TRBJ2-5; 16 bases align to TRBD2. CDR3 size: 22 residues. Germline values: CDR1 LNHNV, CDR2 YYDKDF (reference sequence). Trimming at V came to 4 bases and at J to 3 bases, leaving 20 bases not matched to a gene. The CDR3 sequence: CATSIRPPGLAGGYGMEETQYF. The CDR3, as DNA: TGTGCCACCAGCATTCGACCGCCGGGACTAGCGGGAGGGTATGGGATGGAAGAGACCCAGTACTTC.

Only one count was recorded for this clone. The chain combines TRBV5-1 with TRBJ2-5; 8 bases align to TRBD2. Trimming took 4 bases from V and 5 from J; bases not matched to a gene: 7. The CDR3 spans 14 residues. Germline V gives CDR1 SGHRS, CDR2 YFSETQ. The CDR3 reads CASSRAGGWETQYF. DNA for the CDR3: TGCGCCAGCAGCCGGGCGGGAGGTTGGGAGACCCAGTACTTC. The whole variable domain, filled in from reference TRBV5-1 and TRBJ2-5, reads KAGVTQTPRYLIKTRGQQVTLSCSPISGHRSVSWYQQTPGQGLQFLFEYFSETQRNKGNFPGRFSGRQFSNSRSEMNVSTLELGDSALYLCASSRAGGWETQYFGPGTRLLVL.

The rearrangement uses TRBV7-9 and TRBJ2-7; D is uncertain. Deletions cut 6 bases from V and 7 bases from J, with 13 bases between. The CDR3 runs 12 residues. CDR1 is SEHNR and CDR2 is FQNEAQ in the germline V gene (reference sequence). In nucleotides, the CDR3 is TGTGCCAGCAGTCAATATACTGGTGAGCAGTACTTC. Encoded protein: CASSQYTGEQYF.

This sequence joins TRBV7-9 and TRBJ2-5, with D unresolved. The end of the DNA aligns better with TRBJ2-7, so the J call may be wrong. CDR1 and CDR2 (germline): SEHNR, FQNEAQ (reference sequence). This CDR3 comprises 16 residues. In DNA form, the CDR3 reads TGTGCCAGCAGCTTAGAACGGAGCGAGATGGACTACGAGCAGTACTTC. As protein: CASSLERSEMDYEQYF.